The source of this T cell receptor beta chain is a study of OX40 agonist ivuxolimab in advanced cancers. Study outcomes and limitations: Clonal expansion among partial responders at 0.1-3.0 mg/kg ranked near the lowest. Expanded peripheral T cell antigen specificity was not determined.

Assay used: immunoSEQ multiplex PCR; TCRdb lists only in-frame clones, some missing. Of 65,000 to 85,000 clones listed, 80% to 90% are singletons. Germline CDR1 and CDR2: GTSNPN and SVGIG (reference sequence). V was shortened by 3 bases and J by 12 bases, with 15 bases between the two germline ends. The CDR3 is 12 amino acids. For this clone: Its target is not known.

Source: CD4+ or CD8+ T cells sorted from blood, taken in a trial of the OX40 agonist ivuxolimab. This receptor was identified in an adult with an advanced solid tumor such as melanoma, head and neck, liver or kidney cancer. The chain has TRBV30 and TRBJ2-1; D is possibly TRBD1 (5 bases). The CDR3 bases are TGTGCCTGGAGCGATCGACAGTCAGTGCAGTTCTTC. Translating gives CAWSDRQSVQFF.